This TCR beta chain appears in the sequencing data of a study of shared clonotypes between healthy human individuals. Selected positively for CCR7 and CD45RO-negative, naive CD8 cells excluded terminally differentiated effector memory CD45RA+ cells. Sequenced by immunoSEQ multiplex PCR; TCRdb stores in-frame clones only, minus some. The table includes roughly 2 million clones, about 95% detected once. This CDR3 region has 16 residues. Per germline, CDR1 SGHTA and CDR2 FQGNSA. V was pared by 5 bases and J by 5 bases, with 22 bases between. The receptor was derived from a man between 18 and 35 years old in good health. The V call is TRBV7-2, the J call TRBJ2-7, with a possible D match to TRBD1 (6 bases). The specimen was naive CD8+ T cells sorted from blood. CDR3 protein: CASSPNLQTGAHEQYF. The DNA of the CDR3 is TGTGCCAGCAGCCCCAATCTCCAGACAGGCGCCCACGAGCAGTACTTC. The variable domain in full, with the rest retrieved from reference TRBV7-2 and TRBJ2-7, is GAGVSQSPSNKVTEKGKDVELRCDPISGHTALYWYRQSLGQGLEFLIYFQGNSAPDKSGLPSDRFSAERTGGSVSTLTIQRTQQEDSAVYLCASSPNLQTGAHEQYFGPGTRLTVT.